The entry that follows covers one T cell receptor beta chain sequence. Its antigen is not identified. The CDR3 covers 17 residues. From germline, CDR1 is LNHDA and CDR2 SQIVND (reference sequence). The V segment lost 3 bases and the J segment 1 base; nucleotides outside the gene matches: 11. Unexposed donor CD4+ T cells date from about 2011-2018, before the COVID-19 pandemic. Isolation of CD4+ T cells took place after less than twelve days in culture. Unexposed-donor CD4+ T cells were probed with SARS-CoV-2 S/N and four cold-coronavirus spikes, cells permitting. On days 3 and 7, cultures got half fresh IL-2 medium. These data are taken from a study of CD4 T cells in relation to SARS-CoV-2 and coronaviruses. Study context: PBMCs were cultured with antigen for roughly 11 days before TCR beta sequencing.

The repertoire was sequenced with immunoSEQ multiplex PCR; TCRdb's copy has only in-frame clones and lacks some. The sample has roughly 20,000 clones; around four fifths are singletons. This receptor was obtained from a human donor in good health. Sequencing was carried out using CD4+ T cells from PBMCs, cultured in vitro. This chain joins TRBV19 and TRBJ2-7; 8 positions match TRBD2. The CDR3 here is CASSIALSGTRSYEQYF. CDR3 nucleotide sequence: TGTGCCAGTAGTATCGCTCTTTCCGGGACTAGATCCTACGAGCAGTACTTC.